Each of the 28 T cell receptor beta chains below was sequenced from the same sample in a study of blood T cell repertoires in COVID-19. Libraries were prepared by immunoSEQ multiplex PCR; TCRdb keeps only in-frame clonotypes and omits some of them. This repertoire shows approximately 250,000 clones, roughly 89% found once; its top ten account for 1.5% to 1.9%. Sequencing was done on a sample of peripheral blood. These receptors all stem from a woman aged 40 to 49 who had recovered from COVID-19.

The genes are TRBV4-2 and TRBJ1-1, with unresolved D. V lost 6 bases and J lost 2, with 19 bases in between. Germline V gives CDR1 LGHNA, CDR2 YNFKEQ. This CDR3 contains 16 residues. In DNA form, the CDR3 reads TGTGCCAGCAGTCACAATTATCGAGGCGGTAACACTGAAGCTTTCTTT. It yields the protein CASSHNYRGGNTEAFF.

This chain links TRBV7-8 with TRBJ2-7; 13 nucleotides match TRBD2. CDR1 is SGHVS, CDR2 FQNEAQ, per germline. The CDR3 runs 16 residues. The trim removed 4 bases at V and 0 bases at J, leaving 3 bases unmatched. Here the CDR3 reads CASSSRLAGGSYEQYF. The CDR3 coding sequence is TGTGCCAGCAGCTCCCGACTAGCGGGGGGCTCCTACGAGCAGTACTTC.

The chain couples TRBV4-1 to TRBJ1-5; the match to TRBD1 covers 11 bases. From germline, CDR1 is MGHRA and CDR2 YSYEKL. V shed 5 bases and J 3 bases; nucleotides not matched to a gene: 18. The CDR3 contains 20 residues. CDR3 protein: CASSVGTGGSGIVDNQPQHF. The CDR3 nucleotides are TGCGCCAGCAGCGTCGGGACAGGGGGTTCGGGTATAGTTGACAATCAGCCCCAGCATTTT.

The chain joins TRBV7-2 to TRBJ2-7; D might be TRBD1 (6 bases). Germline V lookup: CDR1 SGHTA, CDR2 FQGNSA. The CDR3 is 13 amino acids. V lost 5 bases and J 7 bases, leaving 15 bases between the germline ends. The CDR3: CASSERQVGEQYF. CDR3 DNA: TGTGCCAGCAGCGAGCGACAGGTCGGGGAGCAGTACTTC.

The V call is TRBV6-2 or TRBV6-3, the J call TRBJ1-5, with 7 bases aligning to TRBD1. This CDR3 has 16 residues. Germline V CDR1 and CDR2: MNHEY, SVGEGT. V dropped 5 bases and J dropped 0; count of bases not matched to a gene: 7. The CDR3: CASSLDRAHSNQPQHF. The CDR3 DNA follows: TGTGCCAGCAGTCTCGACAGGGCTCATAGCAATCAGCCCCAGCATTTT.

This chain links TRBV7-8 with TRBJ2-1; TRBD1 aligns across 10 bases. V lost 4 bases to trimming and J lost 4 bases; unmatched junction nucleotides: 1. The CDR3 is made up of 14 amino acids. Germline V CDR1 and CDR2: SGHVS, FQNEAQ. CDR3 nucleotides: TGTGCCAGCAGCTGGGACAGGGGTTACAATGAGCAGTTCTTC. Protein: CASSWDRGYNEQFF.

The V call is TRBV2, the J call TRBJ1-5; D might be TRBD1 (5 bases). CDR1 SNHLY and CDR2 FYNNEI come from the germline V gene. The V gene lost 8 bases and the J gene lost 5 bases, with 22 bases spanning the gap. CDR3 length equals 16 residues. CDR3 in amino acids: CASRAGGTPGYQPQHF. CDR3 coding DNA: TGTGCCAGCCGAGCTGGCGGGACTCCGGGCTATCAGCCCCAGCATTTT.

The J gene is TRBJ2-2, the V gene TRBV30; D gene ambiguous. The CDR3 extends over 13 amino acids. Germline values: CDR1 GTSNPN, CDR2 SVGIG (reference sequence). V lost 3 bases, J lost 9 bases, and 14 bases lay in between. This chain's CDR3 is CAWRWADKRELFF. CDR3 nucleotides: TGTGCCTGGAGGTGGGCCGATAAGAGGGAGCTGTTTTTT.

V and J are TRBV5-4 and TRBJ1-5; 8 bases agree with TRBD1. J gave up 4 bases and V 4 bases, and 4 bases lay outside the gene matches. CDR3 length: 14 amino acids. CDR1 SGHNT and CDR2 YYREEE come from the germline V gene (reference sequence). Here the CDR3 reads CASSKDRENQPQHF. CDR3 nucleotides: TGTGCCAGCAGCAAGGACAGGGAGAATCAGCCCCAGCATTTT.

CDR3 nucleotides: TGTGCCAGCAGCCCCGGACAGGGCCATGGCTACACCTTC. Translating it yields CASSPGQGHGYTF. The chain couples TRBV5-4 to TRBJ1-2; 8 positions match TRBD1. The CDR3 is 13 residues long. The V and J ends lost 4 bases and 6 bases, in that order; junction bases with no gene match: 5. Germline CDR1 SGHNT, CDR2 YYREEE (reference sequence).

This chain joins TRBV19 and TRBJ2-1; 8 bases match TRBD2. J was trimmed by 3 bases and V by 5 bases; bases with no gene match: 9. There are 16 residues in the CDR3. Germline assignment: CDR1 LNHDA and CDR2 SQIVND (reference sequence). CDR3 in DNA: TGTGCCAGTAGTTCGGGAGGGACTAGATTCTACAATGAGCAGTTCTTC. Translation: CASSSGGTRFYNEQFF.

The V and J genes are TRBV6-5 and TRBJ1-6; 7 bases agree with TRBD1. The CDR3 totals 16 residues. Germline CDR1 and CDR2: MNHEY and SVGAGI. V trimming: 2 bases; J trimming: 4 bases; junction bases outside the gene matches: 5. The CDR3 protein is CASSYRQGPYNSPLHF. The CDR3, as DNA: TGTGCCAGCAGTTACCGACAGGGACCGTATAATTCACCCCTCCACTTT.

In the case of this clone: This sample includes further DNA sequences coding for the same CDR3. The gene calls are TRBV27 and TRBJ1-1; 7 bases agree with TRBD1. Unmatched junction bases numbered 3, after V lost 5 bases and J lost 0 bases. Germline V gene lookup returns CDR1 MNHEY and CDR2 SMNVEV (reference sequence). The CDR3 length is 14 residues. The chain's CDR3 is CASSRGRLNTEAFF. CDR3 nucleotide sequence: TGTGCCAGCAGTAGGGGGCGTTTGAACACTGAAGCTTTCTTT.

The chain uses TRBV5-4 and TRBJ2-5, with 12 bases identical to TRBD2. CDR3 length: 15 residues. V lost 4 bases to trimming and J lost 4 bases; unmatched junction nucleotides: 5. Germline assignment: CDR1 SGHNT and CDR2 YYREEE (reference sequence). CDR3 nucleotide sequence: TGTGCCAGCAGCCTTCCTAGCGGGGGGGGAGAGACCCAGTACTTC. Translation: CASSLPSGGGETQYF.

The chain carries TRBV28 and TRBJ1-5; no clear D gene. With 8 bases removed from V and 2 bases from J, the gap between germline ends came to 10 bases. The germline gives CDR1 MDHEN, CDR2 SYDVKM. The CDR3 spans 13 residues. CDR3 amino acids: CASQLSGNQPQHF. CDR3 in DNA: TGTGCCAGCCAATTGTCGGGCAATCAGCCCCAGCATTTT.

This sequence joins TRBV5-6 and TRBJ1-3, with D uncertain. V gave up 0 bases and J gave up 0 bases, with 16 bases separating them. CDR1 is SGHDT, CDR2 YYEEEE, per germline. The CDR3 has 18 residues. The CDR3 sequence is CASSLGGPRSTSGNTIYF. DNA for the CDR3: TGTGCCAGCAGCTTGGGTGGGCCCAGGTCTACCTCTGGAAACACCATATATTTT.

The chain has TRBV6-2 or TRBV6-3 and TRBJ1-1; D may be TRBD1 (6 bases). CDR3 length: 16 residues. V lost 0 bases to trimming and J lost 5 bases, with 16 bases between them. Germline values: CDR1 MNHEY, CDR2 SVGEGT. DNA of the CDR3: TGTGCCAGCAGTTACTCATGGGAGGGCAGGGGAACTGAAGCTTTCTTT. Translating gives CASSYSWEGRGTEAFF.

The chain has TRBV2 and TRBJ1-5, with D maybe TRBD1 (5 bases). Germline V gives CDR1 SNHLY, CDR2 FYNNEI. CDR3 length equals 14 residues. The germline V and J ends were trimmed by 2 bases and 7 bases, with 12 bases remaining between them. Here the CDR3 DNA reads TGTGCCAGCAGTGAACAGGGAGGGAGGCAGCCCCAGCATTTT. Encoded protein: CASSEQGGRQPQHF.

V usage is TRBV5-1 and J usage is TRBJ2-3, with D perhaps TRBD1 (7 bases). Trimming cost V 5 bases and J 1 base, with 14 bases left between them. This CDR3 contains 15 residues. Germline CDR1 reads SGHRS; CDR2 reads YFSETQ. The CDR3 coding sequence is TGCGCCAGCAGACAAACAGGGGAGGGCACAGATACGCAGTATTTT. It yields the protein CASRQTGEGTDTQYF.

The gene calls are TRBV6-2 or TRBV6-3 and TRBJ2-1; the match to TRBD2 covers 9 bases. V shed 5 bases, J shed 8 bases, and the junction held 7 bases outside the gene matches. Germline CDR1 is MNHEY and CDR2 is SVGEGT. The CDR3 has 14 amino acids. CDR3: CASSTGTSLDEQFF. In nucleotides, the CDR3 is TGTGCCAGCAGTACCGGGACTAGCTTGGATGAGCAGTTCTTC.

The chain combines TRBV3-1 (or the pseudogene TRBV3-2) with TRBJ2-5; 9 nucleotides agree with TRBD1. In germline, CDR1 is LGHDT, CDR2 YNNKEL (reference sequence). This CDR3 region has 13 residues. V was clipped by 5 bases and J by 5 bases; unmatched bases: 3. CDR3 sequence: CASSFDRGETQYF. In DNA, the CDR3 is TGTGCCAGCAGCTTCGACAGGGGGGAGACCCAGTACTTC.

Written as DNA, the CDR3 is TGTGCCAGCAGCTTAGATGTCTTGGGGAGTCGGTACGAGCAGTACTTC. Protein: CASSLDVLGSRYEQYF. The chain recombines TRBV11-3 with TRBJ2-7; weak D call: TRBD2 (5 bases). Trimming took 0 bases from V and 4 from J, leaving 16 bases between them. CDR3 size: 16 residues. Germline CDR1 is SGHNT and CDR2 is YENEEA.

On this clone: This CDR3 is also generated by other DNA sequences in the sample. The chain has TRBV7-2 and TRBJ2-5; the match to TRBD1 covers 11 bases. Trimming at V came to 6 bases and at J to 4 bases, leaving 4 bases not matched to a gene. The CDR3 has 14 residues. Germline loops: CDR1 SGHTA, CDR2 FQGNSA. As DNA, the CDR3 is TGTGCCAGCAGTTTGGACAGGGGGCGAGAGACCCAGTACTTC. Translation: CASSLDRGRETQYF.

The J gene is TRBJ1-2, the V gene TRBV6-5, with 8 bases identical to TRBD1. The junction had 5 bases not matched to a gene; V was cut back by 7 bases and J by 4 bases. This CDR3 has 13 amino acids. In germline, CDR1 is MNHEY, CDR2 SVGAGI. In DNA, the CDR3 is TGTGCCAGCACGGGGACAGGCCCCTATGGCTACACCTTC. Translating it yields CASTGTGPYGYTF.

Only a few counts were recorded for this clone. This rearrangement joins TRBV5-4 to TRBJ1-5; D not resolved. CDR1 SGHNT and CDR2 YYREEE come from the germline V gene (reference sequence). This CDR3 has 13 residues. Trimming cost V 4 bases and J 0 bases, with 5 bases left between them. DNA of the CDR3: TGTGCCAGCAGCCGTAATAGCAATCAGCCCCAGCATTTT. Translated: CASSRNSNQPQHF.

The V call is TRBV5-6, the J call TRBJ2-5; TRBD2 matches 8 bases. V gave up 1 base and J gave up 5 bases; unmatched junction bases: 13. Per germline, CDR1 SGHDT and CDR2 YYEEEE. The CDR3 runs 17 residues. The CDR3, as DNA: TGTGCCAGCAGCTTGCAGGGCGGGGGGCTCCGGAGGGAGACCCAGTACTTC. Translated, it gives CASSLQGGGLRRETQYF.

V is TRBV30 and J is TRBJ2-2; the match to TRBD1 covers 8 bases. The CDR3 extends over 15 amino acids. V shed 4 bases and J 2 bases; nucleotides not matched to a gene: 6. CDR1 GTSNPN and CDR2 SVGIG come from the germline V gene (reference sequence). This CDR3 reads CAWIRQGTNTGELFF. Written as DNA, the CDR3 is TGTGCCTGGATCCGACAGGGGACTAACACCGGGGAGCTGTTTTTT.

The chain links TRBV27 to TRBJ1-3, with 9 bases that match TRBD1. V shed 2 bases and J 7 bases; nucleotides not matched to a gene: 9. In germline, CDR1 is MNHEY, CDR2 SMNVEV (reference sequence). The CDR3 has 16 residues. The CDR3 DNA follows: TGTGCCAGCAGTTTAGAAGGGACAGGGAGGGGGAACACCATATATTTT. It codes for CASSLEGTGRGNTIYF.